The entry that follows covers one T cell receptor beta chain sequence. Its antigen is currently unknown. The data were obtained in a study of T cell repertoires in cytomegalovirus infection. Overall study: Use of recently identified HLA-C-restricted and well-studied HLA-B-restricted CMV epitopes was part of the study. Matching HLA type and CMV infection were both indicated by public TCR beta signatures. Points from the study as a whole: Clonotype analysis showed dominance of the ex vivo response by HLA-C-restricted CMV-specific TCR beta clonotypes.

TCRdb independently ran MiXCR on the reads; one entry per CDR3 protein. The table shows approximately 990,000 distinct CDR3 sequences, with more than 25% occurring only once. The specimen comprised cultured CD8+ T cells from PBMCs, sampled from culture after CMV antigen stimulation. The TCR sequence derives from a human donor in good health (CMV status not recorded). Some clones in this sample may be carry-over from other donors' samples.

CDR3 DNA sequence: TGTGCCAGCAGTTTAGGGCAGGGGGCGGGGGGGACCCAGTACTTC. Protein sequence: CASSLGQGAGGTQYF. The chain links TRBV27 to TRBJ2-5; D could derive from TRBD1 or TRBD2 (8 bases each). This CDR3 contains 15 residues. Germline V gene lookup returns CDR1 MNHEY and CDR2 SMNVEV (reference sequence). The V end was cut by 2 bases, the J end by 7 bases, with 17 bases between.